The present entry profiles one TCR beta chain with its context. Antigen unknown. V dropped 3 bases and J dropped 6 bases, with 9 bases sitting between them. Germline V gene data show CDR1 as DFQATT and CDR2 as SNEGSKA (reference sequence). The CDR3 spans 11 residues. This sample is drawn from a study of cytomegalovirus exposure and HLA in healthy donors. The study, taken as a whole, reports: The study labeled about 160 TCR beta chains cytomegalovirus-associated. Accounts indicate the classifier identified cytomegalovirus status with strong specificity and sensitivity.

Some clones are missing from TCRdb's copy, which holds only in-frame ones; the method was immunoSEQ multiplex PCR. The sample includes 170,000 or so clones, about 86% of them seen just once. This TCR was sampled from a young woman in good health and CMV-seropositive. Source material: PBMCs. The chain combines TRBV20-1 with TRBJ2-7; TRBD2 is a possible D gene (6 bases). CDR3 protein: CSAREGVEQYF. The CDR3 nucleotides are TGCAGTGCTAGGGAGGGCGTCGAGCAGTACTTC.